The entry below gives a single T cell receptor beta chain sequence along with its context. The record originates from a study of blood T cell repertoires in COVID-19. Study at large: T cells, B-cell-depleted T cells, or PBMCs provided the cDNA or gDNA that served as material.

Assay: immunoSEQ multiplex PCR; the TCRdb copy retains only in-frame clones and omits some. The data contain about 250,000 clones, 80% to 90% of them singletons. Living in about two dozen US areas, the participants were between roughly 18 and 90 years of age. Recovered participants had two consecutive negative NP/OP PCR tests, healthcare professional clearance, or symptom resolution. CDR3 length: 15 amino acids. Germline lookup yields CDR1 LGHDT and CDR2 YNNKEL (reference sequence). V lost 1 base and J 6 bases, leaving 12 bases between the germline ends. The receptor comes from a man between 35 and 55 years old who had recovered from COVID-19. Specimen: PBMCs or T cells enriched from blood (not recorded which). This chain uses TRBV3-1 (or the pseudogene TRBV3-2) with TRBJ2-2, with D hard to call. The CDR3 sequence is CASSQALARSGELFF. CDR3 coding DNA: TGTGCCAGCAGCCAAGCGTTAGCCCGGTCCGGGGAGCTGTTTTTT.